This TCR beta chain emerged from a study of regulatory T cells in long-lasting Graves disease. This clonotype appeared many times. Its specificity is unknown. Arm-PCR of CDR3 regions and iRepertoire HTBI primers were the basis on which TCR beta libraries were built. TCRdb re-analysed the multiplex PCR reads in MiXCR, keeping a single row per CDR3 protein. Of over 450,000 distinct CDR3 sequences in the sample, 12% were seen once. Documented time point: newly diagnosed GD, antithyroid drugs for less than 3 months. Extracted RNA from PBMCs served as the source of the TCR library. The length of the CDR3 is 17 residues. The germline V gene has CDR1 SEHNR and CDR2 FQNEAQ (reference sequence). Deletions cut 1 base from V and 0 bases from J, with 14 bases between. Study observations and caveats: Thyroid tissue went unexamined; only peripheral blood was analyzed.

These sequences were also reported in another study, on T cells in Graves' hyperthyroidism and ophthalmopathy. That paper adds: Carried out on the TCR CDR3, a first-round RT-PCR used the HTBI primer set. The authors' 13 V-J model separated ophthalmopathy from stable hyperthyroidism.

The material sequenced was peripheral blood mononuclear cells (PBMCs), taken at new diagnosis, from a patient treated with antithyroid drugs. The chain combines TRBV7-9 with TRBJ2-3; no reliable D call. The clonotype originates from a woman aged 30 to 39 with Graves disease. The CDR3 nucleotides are TGTGCCAGCAGCTTAGAGGTCCGGGCGCGGAGCACAGATACGCAGTATTTT. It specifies CASSLEVRARSTDTQYF.